This TCR beta chain emerged from a study of spatial heterogeneity in lung cancer. Study information: Samples were donated by 72 untreated early-stage non-small cell lung cancer patients. PBMC samples from follow-up, where available, were sequenced a median of roughly 2 years after resection.

Regarding time point: blood at routine non-recurrence follow-up after resection. Researchers sequenced whole RNA taken from tumor, nontumor lung or frozen PBMC without sorting. TCRdb re-analysed the 5' RACE reads in MiXCR, keeping a single row per CDR3 protein. The sample records 60,000 to 85,000 distinct CDR3 sequences, 8% to 10% being singletons. Trimming took 4 bases from V and 1 from J; bases not matched to a gene: 16. Germline CDR1 reads DFQATT; CDR2 reads SNEGSKA (reference sequence). This CDR3 is built from 19 residues. This TCR derives from a female donor with early-stage non-small cell lung cancer. V gene TRBV20-1 combines with J gene TRBJ2-3, with TRBD2 matching 11 bases. The sample was PBMCs, taken at follow-up. CDR3 bases: TGCAGTGCTATTAGTTCACTAGCGGGAGACCTGATGGGCACAGATACGCAGTATTTT. Residues: CSAISSLAGDLMGTDTQYF.